A selection of T cell receptor beta chains follows, all from one sample in a study of blood T cell repertoires in COVID-19. TCRdb's table, derived via immunoSEQ multiplex PCR, lists solely in-frame clones and lacks some. The sample includes about 85,000 clones, around 88% of them seen just once. What was sequenced was peripheral blood. All receptors come from an elderly woman with acute or convalescent COVID-19. Both conserved end residues are part of each CDR3. The order of the fields is J gene, V gene, D gene, clone size, CDR3 protein, CDR3 DNA. The D gene is left open where the match is weak. Clone size, where shown, is once, few, many, or a class for clones that have expanded.

J gene: TRBJ2-5; V gene: TRBV7-8; D gene: -; clone size: -; CDR3 protein: CASSLGPGPQETQYF; CDR3 DNA: TGTGCCAGCAGCTTAGGCCCAGGGCCCCAAGAGACCCAGTACTTC
J gene: TRBJ1-1; V gene: TRBV7-2; D gene: -; clone size: -; CDR3 protein: CASSLAGGNTEAFF; CDR3 DNA: TGTGCCAGCAGCTTAGCAGGGGGGAACACTGAAGCTTTCTTT
J gene: TRBJ2-3; V gene: TRBV5-4; D gene: TRBD2; clone size: -; CDR3 protein: CASSLSAGGTTQYF; CDR3 DNA: TGTGCCAGCAGCTTGTCGGCGGGGGGGACTACGCAGTATTTT
J gene: TRBJ2-1; V gene: TRBV5-1; D gene: TRBD1; clone size: -; CDR3 protein: CASSGVGQGYNEQFF; CDR3 DNA: TGCGCCAGCAGCGGGGTGGGACAGGGCTACAATGAGCAGTTCTTC
J gene: TRBJ2-7; V gene: TRBV6-1; D gene: -; clone size: -; CDR3 protein: CASSEVGGLDEQYF; CDR3 DNA: TGTGCCAGCAGTGAAGTCGGGGGACTGGACGAGCAGTACTTC
J gene: TRBJ1-1; V gene: TRBV2; D gene: TRBD1; clone size: few; CDR3 protein: CASRLQGGTEAFF; CDR3 DNA: TGTGCCAGCAGATTACAGGGGGGGACTGAAGCTTTCTTT
J gene: TRBJ2-7; V gene: TRBV18; D gene: TRBD1; clone size: -; CDR3 protein: CASSPGTGGDEQYF; CDR3 DNA: TGTGCCAGCTCACCCGGGACAGGGGGCGACGAGCAGTACTTC
J gene: TRBJ2-2; V gene: TRBV11-3; D gene: -; clone size: many; CDR3 protein: CASSLRDPGELFF; CDR3 DNA: TGTGCCAGCAGCTTGAGGGATCCCGGGGAGCTGTTTTTT
J gene: TRBJ1-6; V gene: TRBV6-5; D gene: -; clone size: -; CDR3 protein: CATGEGSSYNSPLHF; CDR3 DNA: TGTGCCACCGGGGAGGGAAGCTCCTATAATTCACCCCTCCACTTT
J gene: TRBJ2-2; V gene: TRBV3-1/TRBV3-2; D gene: TRBD1; clone size: -; CDR3 protein: CASSLGQGWAGELFF; CDR3 DNA: TGTGCCAGCAGCTTGGGACAGGGTTGGGCCGGGGAGCTGTTTTTT
J gene: TRBJ1-2; V gene: TRBV6-5; D gene: -; clone size: -; CDR3 protein: CASSYGRGYTF; CDR3 DNA: TGTGCCAGCAGTTACGGCAGGGGCTACACCTTC
J gene: TRBJ1-2; V gene: TRBV12-3/TRBV12-4; D gene: TRBD1; clone size: -; CDR3 protein: CASRSGTGVGYTF; CDR3 DNA: TGTGCCAGCAGGTCCGGGACAGGGGTTGGCTACACCTTC
J gene: TRBJ2-1; V gene: TRBV13; D gene: -; clone size: -; CDR3 protein: CASKRWGSGPREQFF; CDR3 DNA: TGTGCCAGCAAACGGTGGGGTAGCGGACCCAGGGAACAGTTCTTC
J gene: TRBJ2-1; V gene: TRBV5-6; D gene: -; clone size: few; CDR3 protein: CASSWGPWGNEQFF; CDR3 DNA: TGTGCCAGCAGCTGGGGGCCATGGGGAAATGAGCAGTTCTTC
J gene: TRBJ2-7; V gene: TRBV7-9; D gene: -; clone size: once; CDR3 protein: CASSLGSYYEQYF; CDR3 DNA: TGTGCCAGCAGCTTAGGGAGTTACTACGAGCAGTACTTC
J gene: TRBJ1-2; V gene: TRBV6-5; D gene: -; clone size: -; CDR3 protein: CASRVTGSDGGYTF; CDR3 DNA: TGTGCCAGCAGAGTCACAGGGTCCGATGGTGGCTACACCTTC
J gene: TRBJ2-2; V gene: TRBV7-6; D gene: TRBD1; clone size: -; CDR3 protein: CASSPGTGSTGELFF; CDR3 DNA: TGTGCCAGCAGCCCTGGGACAGGTTCGACCGGGGAGCTGTTTTTT
J gene: TRBJ2-1; V gene: TRBV9; D gene: TRBD1; clone size: few; CDR3 protein: CASSVAGQGLAYNEQFF; CDR3 DNA: TGTGCCAGCAGCGTAGCGGGACAGGGTTTGGCCTACAATGAGCAGTTCTTC
J gene: TRBJ2-1; V gene: TRBV4-2; D gene: TRBD2; clone size: -; CDR3 protein: CASALELAGVNEQFF; CDR3 DNA: TGTGCCAGCGCTTTAGAACTAGCGGGAGTCAATGAGCAGTTCTTC
J gene: TRBJ1-1; V gene: TRBV30; D gene: -; clone size: -; CDR3 protein: CAWTLGRGTEAFF; CDR3 DNA: TGTGCCTGGACTCTAGGGAGGGGGACTGAAGCTTTCTTT
J gene: TRBJ2-7; V gene: TRBV30; D gene: -; clone size: -; CDR3 protein: CAWSPGGGRYEQYF; CDR3 DNA: TGTGCCTGGAGCCCTGGCGGAGGACGCTACGAGCAGTACTTC
J gene: TRBJ2-2; V gene: TRBV30; D gene: -; clone size: -; CDR3 protein: CAGLPGHMNTGELFF; CDR3 DNA: TGTGCCGGACTCCCGGGACATATGAACACCGGGGAGCTGTTTTTT
J gene: TRBJ2-7; V gene: TRBV18; D gene: -; clone size: -; CDR3 protein: CASSPVLGGVAYEQYF; CDR3 DNA: TGTGCCAGCTCACCGGTCCTAGGGGGTGTCGCCTACGAGCAGTACTTC
J gene: TRBJ1-5; V gene: TRBV6-1; D gene: TRBD1; clone size: -; CDR3 protein: CASSEVGDRAQPQHF; CDR3 DNA: TGTGCCAGCAGTGAAGTAGGGGACAGGGCACAGCCCCAGCATTTT
J gene: TRBJ1-3; V gene: TRBV14; D gene: -; clone size: -; CDR3 protein: CASSQGARVSGNTIYF; CDR3 DNA: TGTGCCAGCAGCCAAGGTGCCCGAGTCTCTGGAAACACCATATATTTT